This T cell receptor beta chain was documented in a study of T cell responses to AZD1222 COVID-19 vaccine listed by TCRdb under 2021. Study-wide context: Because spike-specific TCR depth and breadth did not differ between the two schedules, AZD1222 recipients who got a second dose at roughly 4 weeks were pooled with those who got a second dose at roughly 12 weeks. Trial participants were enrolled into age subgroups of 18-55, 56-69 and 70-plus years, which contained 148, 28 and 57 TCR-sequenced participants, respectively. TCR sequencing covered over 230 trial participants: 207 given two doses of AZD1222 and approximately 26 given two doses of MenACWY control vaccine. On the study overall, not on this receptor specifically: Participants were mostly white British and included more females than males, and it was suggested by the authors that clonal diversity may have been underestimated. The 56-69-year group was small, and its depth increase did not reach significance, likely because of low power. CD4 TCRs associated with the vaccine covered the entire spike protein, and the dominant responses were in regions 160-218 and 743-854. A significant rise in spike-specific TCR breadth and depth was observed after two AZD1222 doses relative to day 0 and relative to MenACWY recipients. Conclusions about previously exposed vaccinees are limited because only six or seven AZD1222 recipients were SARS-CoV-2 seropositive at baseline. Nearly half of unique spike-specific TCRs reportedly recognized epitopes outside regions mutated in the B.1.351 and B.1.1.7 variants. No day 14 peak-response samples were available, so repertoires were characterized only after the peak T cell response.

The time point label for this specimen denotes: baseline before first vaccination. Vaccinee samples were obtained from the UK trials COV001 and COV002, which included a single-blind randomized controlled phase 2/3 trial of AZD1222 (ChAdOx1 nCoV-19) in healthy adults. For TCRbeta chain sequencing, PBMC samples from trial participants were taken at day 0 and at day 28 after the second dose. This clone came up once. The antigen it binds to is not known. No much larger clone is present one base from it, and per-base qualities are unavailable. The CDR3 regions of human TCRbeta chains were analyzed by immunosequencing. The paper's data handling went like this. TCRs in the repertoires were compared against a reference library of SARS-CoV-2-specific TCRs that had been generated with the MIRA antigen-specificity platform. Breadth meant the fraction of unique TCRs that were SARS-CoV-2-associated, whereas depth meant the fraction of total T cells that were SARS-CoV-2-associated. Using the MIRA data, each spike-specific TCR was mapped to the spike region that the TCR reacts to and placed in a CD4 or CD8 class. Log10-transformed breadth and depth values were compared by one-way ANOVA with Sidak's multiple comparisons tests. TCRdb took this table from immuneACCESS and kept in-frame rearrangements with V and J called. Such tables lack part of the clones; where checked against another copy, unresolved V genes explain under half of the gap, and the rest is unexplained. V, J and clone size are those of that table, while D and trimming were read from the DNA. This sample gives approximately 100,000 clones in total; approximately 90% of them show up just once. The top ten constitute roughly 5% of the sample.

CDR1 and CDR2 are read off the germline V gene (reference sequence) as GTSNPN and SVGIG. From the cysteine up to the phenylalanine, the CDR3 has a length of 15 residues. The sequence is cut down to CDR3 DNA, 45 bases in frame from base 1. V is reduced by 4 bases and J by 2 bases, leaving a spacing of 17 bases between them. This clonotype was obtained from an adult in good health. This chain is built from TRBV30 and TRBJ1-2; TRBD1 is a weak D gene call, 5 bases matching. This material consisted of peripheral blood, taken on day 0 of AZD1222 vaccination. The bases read TGTGCCTGGACCCCTTCTGGGGGATCGAACTATGGCTACACCTTC. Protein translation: CAWTPSGGSNYGYTF.